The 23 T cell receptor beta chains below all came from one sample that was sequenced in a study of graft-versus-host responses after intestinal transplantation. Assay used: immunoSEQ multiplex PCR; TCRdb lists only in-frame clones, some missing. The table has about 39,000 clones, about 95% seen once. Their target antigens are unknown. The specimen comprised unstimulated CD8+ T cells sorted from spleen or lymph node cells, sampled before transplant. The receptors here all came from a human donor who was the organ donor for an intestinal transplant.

The CDR3 loop reads CASSPTGVSQETQYF. In nucleotides, the CDR3 is TGTGCCAGCAGCCCGACGGGAGTAAGCCAAGAGACCCAGTACTTC. This chain links TRBV7-9 with TRBJ2-5, with D perhaps matching TRBD2 (6 bases). Germline V lookup: CDR1 SEHNR, CDR2 FQNEAQ (reference sequence). V gave up 5 bases and J gave up 1 base, with 14 bases separating them. This CDR3 spans 15 amino acids.

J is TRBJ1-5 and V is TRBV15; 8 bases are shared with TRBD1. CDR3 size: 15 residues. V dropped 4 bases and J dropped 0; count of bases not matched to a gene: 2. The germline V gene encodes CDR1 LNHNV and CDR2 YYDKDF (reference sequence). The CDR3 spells CATSIDRGSNQPQHF. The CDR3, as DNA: TGTGCCACCAGCATAGACAGGGGTAGCAATCAGCCCCAGCATTTT. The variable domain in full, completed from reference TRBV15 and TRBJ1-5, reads DAMVIQNPRYQVTQFGKPVTLSCSQTLNHNVMYWYQQKSSQAPKLLFHYYDKDFNNEADTPDNFQSRRPNTSFCFLDIRSPGLGDTAMYLCATSIDRGSNQPQHFGDGTRLSIL.

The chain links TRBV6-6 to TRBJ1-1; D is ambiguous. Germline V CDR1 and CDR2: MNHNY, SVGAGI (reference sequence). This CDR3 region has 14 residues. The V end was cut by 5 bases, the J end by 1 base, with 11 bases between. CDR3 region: CASSPGEGNTEAFF. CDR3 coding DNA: TGTGCCAGCAGTCCCGGGGAGGGGAACACTGAAGCTTTCTTT.

For the CDR3, the DNA is TGTGCCAGCAGCTCTGCCCGGGCGAGGGGCGAGCAGTACTTC. As protein: CASSSARARGEQYF. The rearrangement joins TRBV7-9 to TRBJ2-7, with D possibly called TRBD1 or TRBD2 (5 bases each). The CDR3 length is 14 residues. V was cut by 4 bases and J by 6 bases, with 16 bases left in between. Per the germline V gene, CDR1 is SEHNR and CDR2 is FQNEAQ (reference sequence).

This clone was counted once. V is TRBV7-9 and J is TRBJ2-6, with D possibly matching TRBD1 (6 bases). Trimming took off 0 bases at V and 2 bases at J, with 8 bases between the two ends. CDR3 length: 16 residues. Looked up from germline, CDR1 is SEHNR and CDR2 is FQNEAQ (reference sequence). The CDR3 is CASSLAGQPGANVLTF. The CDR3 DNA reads TGTGCCAGCAGCTTAGCGGGACAACCTGGGGCCAACGTCCTGACTTTC.

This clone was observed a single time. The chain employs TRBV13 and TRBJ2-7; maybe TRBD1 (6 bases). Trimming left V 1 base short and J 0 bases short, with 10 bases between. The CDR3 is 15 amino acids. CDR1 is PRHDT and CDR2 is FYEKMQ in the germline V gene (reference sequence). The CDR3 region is CASSLEWGLSYEQYF. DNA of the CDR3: TGTGCCAGCAGCTTAGAATGGGGGCTCTCCTACGAGCAGTACTTC.

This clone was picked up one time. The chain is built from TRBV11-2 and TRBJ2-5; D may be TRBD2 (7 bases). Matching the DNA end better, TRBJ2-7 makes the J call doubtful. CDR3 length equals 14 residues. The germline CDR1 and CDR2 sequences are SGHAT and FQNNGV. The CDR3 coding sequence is TGTGCCAGCAGCTTAGGGGGGGGCGGGTACGAGCAGTACTTC. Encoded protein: CASSLGGGGYEQYF.

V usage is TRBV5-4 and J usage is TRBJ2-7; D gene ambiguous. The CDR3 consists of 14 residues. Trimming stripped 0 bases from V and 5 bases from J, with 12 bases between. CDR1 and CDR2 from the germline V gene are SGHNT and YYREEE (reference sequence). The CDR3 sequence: CASSLVPAPHEQYF. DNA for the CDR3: TGTGCCAGCAGCTTGGTTCCCGCACCCCACGAGCAGTACTTC.

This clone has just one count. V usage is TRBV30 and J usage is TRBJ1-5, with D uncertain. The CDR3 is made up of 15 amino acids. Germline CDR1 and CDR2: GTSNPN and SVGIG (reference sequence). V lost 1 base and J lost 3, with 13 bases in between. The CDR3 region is CAWSETVLSNQPQHF. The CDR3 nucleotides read TGTGCCTGGAGTGAAACCGTACTTTCCAATCAGCCCCAGCATTTT.

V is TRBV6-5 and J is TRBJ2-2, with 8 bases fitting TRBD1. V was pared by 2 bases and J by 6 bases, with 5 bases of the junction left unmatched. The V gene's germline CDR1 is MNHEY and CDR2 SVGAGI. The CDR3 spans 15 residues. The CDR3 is CASSYKGRGPGELFF. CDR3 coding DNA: TGTGCCAGCAGTTACAAGGGCAGGGGGCCCGGGGAGCTGTTTTTT.

The DNA of the CDR3 is TGTGCCAGCAGCGCCGGGACAACGAACACCGGGGAGCTGTTTTTT. Translating it yields CASSAGTTNTGELFF. J is TRBJ2-2 and V is TRBV9, with a tentative D call TRBD1 (6 bases). Trimming removed 3 bases from V and 0 bases from J, with 9 bases in between. The CDR3 runs 15 residues. Germline V gene sequence: CDR1 SGDLS, CDR2 YYNGEE.

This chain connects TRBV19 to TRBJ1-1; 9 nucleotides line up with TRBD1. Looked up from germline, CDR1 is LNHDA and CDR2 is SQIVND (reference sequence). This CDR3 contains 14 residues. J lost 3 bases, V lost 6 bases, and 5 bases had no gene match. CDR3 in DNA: TGTGCCAGTAGACAGGGGGCGCCGTACACTGAAGCTTTCTTT. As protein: CASRQGAPYTEAFF.

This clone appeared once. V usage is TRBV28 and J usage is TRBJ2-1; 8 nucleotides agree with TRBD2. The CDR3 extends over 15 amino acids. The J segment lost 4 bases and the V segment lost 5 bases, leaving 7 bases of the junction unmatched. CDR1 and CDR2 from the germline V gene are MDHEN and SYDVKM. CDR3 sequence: CASSAIAGSYNEQFF. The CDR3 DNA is TGTGCCAGCAGTGCCATAGCGGGGTCGTACAATGAGCAGTTCTTC.

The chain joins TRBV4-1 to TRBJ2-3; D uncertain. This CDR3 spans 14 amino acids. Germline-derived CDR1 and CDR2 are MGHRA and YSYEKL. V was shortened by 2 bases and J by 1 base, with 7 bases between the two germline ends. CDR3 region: CASSQWQGTDTQYF. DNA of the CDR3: TGCGCCAGCAGCCAATGGCAGGGCACAGATACGCAGTATTTT.

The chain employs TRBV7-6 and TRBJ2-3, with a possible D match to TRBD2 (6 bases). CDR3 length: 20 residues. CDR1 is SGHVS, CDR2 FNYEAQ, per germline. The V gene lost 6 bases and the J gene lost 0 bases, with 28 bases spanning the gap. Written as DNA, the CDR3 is TGTGCCAGCAGGCAAATAGCGGTGGGGGATTCTATAACTAGCACAGATACGCAGTATTTT. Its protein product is CASRQIAVGDSITSTDTQYF.

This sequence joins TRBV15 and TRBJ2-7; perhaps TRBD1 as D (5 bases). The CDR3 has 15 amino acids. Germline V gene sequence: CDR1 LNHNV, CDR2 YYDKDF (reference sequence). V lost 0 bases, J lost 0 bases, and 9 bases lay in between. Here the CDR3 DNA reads TGTGCCACCAGCAGAGAACAGGCACTCTCCTACGAGCAGTACTTC. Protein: CATSREQALSYEQYF.

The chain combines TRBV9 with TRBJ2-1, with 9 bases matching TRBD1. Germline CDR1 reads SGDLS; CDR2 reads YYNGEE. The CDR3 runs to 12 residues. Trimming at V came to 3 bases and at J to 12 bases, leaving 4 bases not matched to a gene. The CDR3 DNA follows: TGTGCCAGCAGCGACGGACAGGGGCTGCAGTTCTTC. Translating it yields CASSDGQGLQFF.

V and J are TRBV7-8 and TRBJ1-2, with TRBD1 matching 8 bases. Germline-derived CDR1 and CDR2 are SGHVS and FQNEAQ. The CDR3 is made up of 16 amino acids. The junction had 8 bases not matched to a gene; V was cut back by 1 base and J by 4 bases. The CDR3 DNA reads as TGTGCCAGCAGCTTAGAATGGGACAGGCGGATCTATGGCTACACCTTC. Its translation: CASSLEWDRRIYGYTF.

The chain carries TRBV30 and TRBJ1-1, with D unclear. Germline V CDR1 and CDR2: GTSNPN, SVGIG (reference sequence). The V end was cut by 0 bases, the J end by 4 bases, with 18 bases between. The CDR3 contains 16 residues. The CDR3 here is CAWSVRLTYAATEAFF. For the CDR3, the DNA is TGTGCCTGGAGTGTACGTTTAACATATGCTGCCACTGAAGCTTTCTTT.

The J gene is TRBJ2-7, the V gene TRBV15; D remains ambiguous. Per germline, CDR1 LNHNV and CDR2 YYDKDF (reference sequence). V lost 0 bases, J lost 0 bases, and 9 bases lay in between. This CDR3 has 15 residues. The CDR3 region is CATSRESGFSYEQYF. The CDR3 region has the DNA TGTGCCACCAGCAGAGAGTCGGGCTTCTCCTACGAGCAGTACTTC.

The CDR3 DNA reads TGTGCCAGCAGCTCTCTGACTAGCGGGGGCTACTCATACGAGCAGTACTTC. Its protein product is CASSSLTSGGYSYEQYF. The chain carries TRBV7-9 and TRBJ2-7, with TRBD2 matching 12 bases. Germline values: CDR1 SEHNR, CDR2 FQNEAQ (reference sequence). With 4 bases clipped from V and 4 bases from J, the junction kept 11 bases outside the gene matches. The CDR3 extends over 17 amino acids. The full variable domain, its missing parts supplied by reference TRBV7-9 and TRBJ2-7, is DTGVSQNPRHKITKRGQNVTFRCDPISEHNRLYWYRQTLGQGPEFLTYFQNEAQLEKSRLLSDRFSAERPKGSFSTLEIQRTEQGDSAMYLCASSSLTSGGYSYEQYFGPGTRLTVT.

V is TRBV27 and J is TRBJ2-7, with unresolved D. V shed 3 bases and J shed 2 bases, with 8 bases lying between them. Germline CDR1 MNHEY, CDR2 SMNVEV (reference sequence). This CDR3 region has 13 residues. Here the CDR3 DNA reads TGTGCCAGCAGTTTCGGGTGGGCCTACGAGCAGTACTTC. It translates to CASSFGWAYEQYF.

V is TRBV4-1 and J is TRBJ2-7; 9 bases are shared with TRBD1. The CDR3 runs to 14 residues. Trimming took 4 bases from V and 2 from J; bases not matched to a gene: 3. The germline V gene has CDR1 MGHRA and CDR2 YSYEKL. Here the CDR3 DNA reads TGCGCCAGCAGCCTAGGGACAGGGACCTACGAGCAGTACTTC. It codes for CASSLGTGTYEQYF.